This TCR beta chain stems from a study of technical replicates of blood from a handful of donors. Measured with immunoSEQ multiplex PCR; TCRdb has only the in-frame clones, and not every one. The sample holds tens of thousands of clones, approximately 90% seen once. The sequence was collected from a human donor in good health. Some clones in this sample may be carry-over from other donors' samples. Sequencing was carried out using PBMCs.

In DNA form, the CDR3 reads TGCAGCGCCGGTTACGGGGGAAACTATGGCTACACCTTC. Residues: CSAGYGGNYGYTF. The chain has TRBV29-1 and TRBJ1-2; tentative D call: TRBD1 (5 bases). Germline CDR1 reads SQVTM; CDR2 reads ANQGSEA. Between the trimmed V and J ends, which lost 7 bases and 2 bases, there was a span of 14 bases. The CDR3 length is 13 residues.